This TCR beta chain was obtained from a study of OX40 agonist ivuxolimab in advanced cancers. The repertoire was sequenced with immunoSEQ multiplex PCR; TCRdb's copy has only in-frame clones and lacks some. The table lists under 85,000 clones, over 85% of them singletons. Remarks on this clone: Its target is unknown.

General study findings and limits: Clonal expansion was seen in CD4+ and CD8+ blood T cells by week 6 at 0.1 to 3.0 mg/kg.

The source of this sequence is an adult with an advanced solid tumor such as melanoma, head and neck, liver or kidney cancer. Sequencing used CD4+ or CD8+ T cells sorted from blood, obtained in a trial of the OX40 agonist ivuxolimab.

The CDR3 region is CASSDGHFKGETQYF. CDR3 bases: TGCGCCAGCAGTGATGGCCACTTCAAGGGGGAGACCCAGTACTTC. This chain links TRBV10-1 with TRBJ2-5, with a possible D match to TRBD1 (5 bases). The germline V and J ends were trimmed by 3 bases and 5 bases, with 16 bases remaining between them. This CDR3 has 15 amino acids. CDR1 and CDR2 (germline): WNHNN, SYGVQD (reference sequence).